One and the same sample provided the 28 T cell receptor beta chains below, sequenced in a study of blood T cells in healthy people across ages. A sample-barcoded 5' primer and a J-beta primer mix were used in a second PCR of roughly 6 to 12 cycles. TCRdb called the 5' RACE reads again in MiXCR, with one record for every CDR3 protein. The sample carries around 1.7 million distinct CDR3 sequences, roughly 30% recorded once. Material: blood. These receptors were obtained from a woman between 25 and 40 years old in good health.

This clonotype was seen more than once but under ten times. The V gene is TRBV20-1, the J gene TRBJ2-1; unclear D gene. CDR1 DFQATT and CDR2 SNEGSKA come from the germline V gene (reference sequence). This CDR3 has 15 residues. Trimming removed 3 bases from V and 5 bases from J, with 17 bases in between. CDR3: CSARAIEKGHNEQFF. In DNA form, the CDR3 reads TGCAGTGCTAGGGCCATCGAGAAGGGTCACAATGAGCAGTTCTTC.

J is TRBJ1-1 and V is TRBV30; D ambiguous. The CDR3 runs 10 residues. V shed 0 bases and J shed 7 bases, with 3 bases lying between them. Germline CDR1 reads GTSNPN; CDR2 reads SVGIG (reference sequence). The CDR3 loop reads CAWSVVEAFF. The CDR3 bases are TGTGCCTGGAGTGTAGTTGAAGCTTTCTTT.

This clonotype was counted a few times. This sequence joins TRBV11-2 and TRBJ2-1; 9 bases agree with TRBD1. Per germline, CDR1 SGHAT and CDR2 FQNNGV. The CDR3 runs 16 residues. V was pared by 5 bases and J by 5 bases, with 10 bases of the junction left unmatched. The CDR3: CASSLLGGQGHNEQFF. DNA for the CDR3: TGTGCCAGCAGCCTCCTTGGGGGACAGGGACACAATGAGCAGTTCTTC.

This clonotype has a count of ten or more. The chain has TRBV10-3 and TRBJ2-1; D is unclear. Germline V gene data show CDR1 as ENHRY and CDR2 as SYGVKD. CDR3 length: 11 amino acids. With 3 bases removed from V and 10 bases from J, the gap between germline ends came to 7 bases. This chain's CDR3 is CAISDFVEQFF. In DNA, the CDR3 is TGTGCCATCAGTGATTTCGTCGAGCAGTTCTTC.

In this sample, this clonotype turned up a few times. This chain links TRBV20-1 with TRBJ2-5; D is possibly TRBD2 (5 bases). Trimming removed 6 bases from V and 5 bases from J, with 16 bases in between. Germline CDR1 and CDR2: DFQATT and SNEGSKA (reference sequence). The CDR3 has 13 amino acids. CDR3 in amino acids: CSATTRVGETQYF. DNA for the CDR3: TGCAGTGCCACTACTAGAGTAGGCGAGACCCAGTACTTC.

The gene calls are TRBV6-5 and TRBJ2-7; D tentatively fits TRBD1 or TRBD2 (5 bases each). From germline, CDR1 is MNHEY and CDR2 SVGAGI. The V end was cut by 5 bases, the J end by 5 bases, with 10 bases between. The CDR3 runs 12 residues. This CDR3 is CASSRDAHEQYF. Written as DNA, the CDR3 is TGTGCCAGCAGTCGGGACGCCCACGAGCAGTACTTC.

The chain has TRBV10-3 and TRBJ2-3, with 7 bases that match TRBD1. CDR3 length: 15 residues. V gave up 7 bases and J gave up 5 bases; unmatched junction bases: 12. Per germline, CDR1 ENHRY and CDR2 SYGVKD. CDR3: CAINPGLPGGDTQYF. The DNA of the CDR3 is TGTGCCATCAACCCGGGCCTTCCAGGGGGAGATACGCAGTATTTT.

This chain joins TRBV18 and TRBJ1-1; D call uncertain. V shed 3 bases and J shed 8 bases, with 10 bases lying between them. The CDR3 consists of 12 residues. Germline V gene sequence: CDR1 KGHSH, CDR2 LQKENI. CDR3 DNA sequence: TGTGCCAGCTCACCGAGCGGGATCGAAGCTTTCTTT. Its translation is CASSPSGIEAFF.

In this sample, this clonotype turned up a few times. J is TRBJ1-6 and V is TRBV5-4; no definite D call. Deletions cut 0 bases from V and 10 bases from J, with 11 bases between. Germline values: CDR1 SGHNT, CDR2 YYREEE (reference sequence). CDR3 size: 14 residues. CDR3 sequence reads: CASSLGGDLSPLHF. The DNA for the CDR3 is TGTGCCAGCAGCTTGGGTGGGGATTTATCACCCCTCCACTTT.

This clonotype was found a few times. The chain recombines TRBV12-3 or TRBV12-4 with TRBJ2-1, with D perhaps TRBD2 (5 bases). Trimming left V 4 bases short and J 13 bases short, with 11 bases between. The CDR3 runs 11 residues. CDR3 sequence: CASSSVTRQFF. The CDR3 nucleotides read TGTGCCAGCAGTTCTGTAACTAGACAGTTCTTC.

The V and J genes are TRBV3-1 and TRBJ2-1, with 15 positions matching TRBD2. The V and J ends lost 0 bases and 13 bases, in that order; junction bases with no gene match: 7. Germline CDR1 is LGHDT and CDR2 is YNNKEL (reference sequence). This CDR3 is built from 16 residues. The CDR3 DNA sequence: TGTGCCAGCAGCCAAGATTGGACTAGCGGGAGGGCCTCTCAGTTCTTC. This sequence encodes CASSQDWTSGRASQFF.

The sample holds many counts of this clonotype. The J gene is TRBJ2-1, the V gene TRBV5-1; 12 positions match TRBD2. J was trimmed by 6 bases and V by 4 bases; bases with no gene match: 2. The CDR3 extends over 14 amino acids. Germline V gives CDR1 SGHRS, CDR2 YFSETQ. CDR3 sequence (DNA): TGCGCCAGCAGCCCGACTAGCGGGAGCAATGAGCAGTTCTTC. Translated, it gives CASSPTSGSNEQFF.

Of note for this clonotype: This clone may be a read error of a much larger clone one base away. The chain joins TRBV20-1 to TRBJ2-1; D may be TRBD2 (5 bases). The length of the CDR3 is 12 residues. The germline V gene encodes CDR1 DFQATT and CDR2 SNEGSKA (reference sequence). The DNA of the CDR3 is TGCAGTGCTAGAGTTGGGAGCAATGGGCAGTTCTTC. Translated: CSARVGSNGQFF.

This clonotype was counted many times. The rearrangement uses TRBV4-3 and TRBJ2-7, with 9 bases lining up with TRBD2. Germline V gives CDR1 LGHNA, CDR2 YSLEER. CDR3 length equals 16 residues. J lost 7 bases, V lost 0 bases, and 10 bases had no gene match. In nucleotides, the CDR3 is TGCGCCAGCAGCCAAGAGGGTATAGCGGGAGTGGTTGAGCAGTACTTC. Translation gives CASSQEGIAGVVEQYF.

This clonotype came up a few times. One junction end disagrees with the germline gene, perhaps due to a read error. This chain connects TRBV18 to TRBJ2-3; D is ambiguous. The CDR3 consists of 14 residues. Germline CDR1 is KGHSH and CDR2 is LQKENI. The CDR3 protein is CASSRANPTDTRYF. CDR3 DNA sequence: TGTGCCAGCTCACGTGCCAATCCCACAGATACGCGGTATTTT.

There are a few counts of this clonotype. This rearrangement joins TRBV12-3 or TRBV12-4 to TRBJ1-6, with D possibly being TRBD1 (5 bases). The germline V and J ends were trimmed by 6 bases and 7 bases, with 19 bases remaining between them. The CDR3 is 16 residues long. The CDR3 loop is CASSRLGLVWNSPLHF. As DNA, the CDR3 is TGTGCCAGCAGCCGATTGGGGCTGGTGTGGAATTCACCCCTCCACTTT.

This clonotype was picked up a small number of times. The chain links TRBV5-1 to TRBJ2-7; 13 bases are shared with TRBD2. Per the germline V gene, CDR1 is SGHRS and CDR2 is YFSETQ. V lost 0 bases and J lost 5; bases outside the gene matches: 2. This CDR3 is built from 15 residues. CDR3 nucleotide sequence: TGCGCCAGCAGCTTGGAGACTAGCGGGAGGAACGAGCAGTACTTC. Residues: CASSLETSGRNEQYF.

In this sample, this clonotype turned up many times. This chain connects TRBV15 to TRBJ2-7, with no clear D. Trimming left V 1 base short and J 3 bases short, with 10 bases between. CDR1 is LNHNV and CDR2 is YYDKDF in the germline V gene (reference sequence). The length of the CDR3 is 14 residues. CDR3 coding DNA: TGTGCCACCAGCAGAGGTGGCACAGACTACGAGCAGTACTTC. It codes for CATSRGGTDYEQYF.

This clonotype has just a few counts. V gene TRBV12-3 or TRBV12-4 combines with J gene TRBJ2-3, with 10 bases aligning to TRBD2. Unmatched junction bases numbered 7, after V lost 2 bases and J lost 5 bases. This CDR3 is 16 amino acids long. Here the CDR3 DNA reads TGTGCCAGCAGTTTATGGCTAGCGGGAGTCAAAGATACGCAGTATTTT. Translation gives CASSLWLAGVKDTQYF.

This clonotype was picked up a small number of times. The rearrangement links TRBV5-1 to TRBJ2-5; D might be TRBD1 or TRBD2, each matching 6 bases. This CDR3 spans 15 amino acids. The germline CDR1 and CDR2 sequences are SGHRS and YFSETQ. V dropped 0 bases and J dropped 5 bases, with 14 bases sitting between them. The CDR3 loop is CASSLDGGLGETQYF. In nucleotides, the CDR3 is TGCGCCAGCAGCTTGGACGGGGGCCTCGGGGAGACCCAGTACTTC.

The V gene is TRBV6-2 or TRBV6-3, the J gene TRBJ2-7; TRBD2 is a possible D gene (6 bases). CDR1 and CDR2 from the germline V gene are MNHEY and SVGEGT. The CDR3 is 14 amino acids. V was clipped by 6 bases and J by 6 bases, with 18 bases between them. This chain's CDR3 is CASSQNGGAGEQYF. In DNA form, the CDR3 reads TGTGCCAGCAGCCAGAACGGAGGGGCGGGCGAGCAGTACTTC.

This clonotype was detected ten times or more. The chain recombines TRBV28 with TRBJ2-7; TRBD1 matches 9 bases. CDR3 length: 13 amino acids. Losses at the gene ends were 4 bases for V and 5 bases for J; bases not matched to a gene: 3. In germline, CDR1 is MDHEN, CDR2 SYDVKM. CDR3 sequence (DNA): TGTGCCAGCAGTTGGACAGGGGTACACGAGCAGTACTTC. This gives the protein CASSWTGVHEQYF.

This chain joins TRBV11-2 and TRBJ2-1; 9 nucleotides match TRBD2. The V segment lost 5 bases and the J segment 6 bases; nucleotides outside the gene matches: 8. The CDR3 consists of 15 residues. CDR1 is SGHAT, CDR2 FQNNGV, per germline. This CDR3 is CASSGAGGPGNEQFF. The DNA for the CDR3 is TGTGCCAGCAGCGGGGCGGGGGGGCCTGGCAATGAGCAGTTCTTC.

This clonotype occurred a few times. The chain has TRBV7-9 and TRBJ2-4; 7 positions agree with TRBD1. The germline V gene encodes CDR1 SEHNR and CDR2 FQNEAQ (reference sequence). Unmatched junction bases numbered 18, after V lost 6 bases and J lost 13 bases. The CDR3 contains 15 residues. The CDR3 here is CASSITQGLLGEQYF. The CDR3 DNA sequence: TGTGCCAGCAGTATTACACAGGGGCTCCTTGGTGAGCAGTACTTC. The variable domain in full, completed from reference TRBV7-9 and TRBJ2-4, reads DTGVSQNPRHKITKRGQNVTFRCDPISEHNRLYWYRQTLGQGPEFLTYFQNEAQLEKSRLLSDRFSAERPKGSFSTLEIQRTEQGDSAMYLCASSITQGLLGEQYFGAGTRLSVL.

The rearrangement joins TRBV25-1 to TRBJ2-1, with D tentatively TRBD2 (5 bases). V lost 11 bases to trimming and J lost 0 bases, with 20 bases between them. The length of the CDR3 is 16 residues. Germline V lookup: CDR1 MGHDK, CDR2 SYGVNS. The CDR3 loop reads CACTRRGSSSYNEQFF. The DNA for the CDR3 is TGTGCCTGCACACGGAGAGGGTCGAGCTCCTACAATGAGCAGTTCTTC.

This chain links TRBV20-1 with TRBJ2-1, with D uncertain. The germline V gene encodes CDR1 DFQATT and CDR2 SNEGSKA (reference sequence). The CDR3 loop spans 14 amino acids. V lost 1 base and J lost 2, with 9 bases in between. CDR3 in DNA: TGCAGTGCTAGAGCCCCAGCCGCCTACAATGAGCAGTTCTTC. Its translation is CSARAPAAYNEQFF.

The gene calls are TRBV6-1 and TRBJ1-1, with D uncertain. The CDR3 length is 14 residues. The V end was cut by 7 bases, the J end by 1 base, with 13 bases between. Looked up from germline, CDR1 is MNHNS and CDR2 is SASEGT. This CDR3 is CASTQSSGNTEAFF. In DNA form, the CDR3 reads TGTGCCAGCACACAGAGTTCGGGGAACACTGAAGCTTTCTTT.

This clonotype was observed at least ten times. This chain uses TRBV20-1 with TRBJ2-7, with 7 bases fitting TRBD1. Trimming removed 5 bases from V and 6 bases from J; junction bases left unmatched: 16. Germline assignment: CDR1 DFQATT and CDR2 SNEGSKA (reference sequence). The CDR3 contains 15 residues. The CDR3 spells CSAGISTGIRAEQYF. CDR3 DNA: TGCAGTGCTGGAATCTCGACAGGGATTAGGGCCGAGCAGTACTTC.